Sequencing of this T cell receptor beta chain was carried out in a study of blood T cell repertoires in COVID-19. Study context: Specimens from acute and convalescent COVID-19 originated in the United States, Italy and Spain.

Original methodology: Estimates of nucleated cell counts were drawn from the amplification of reference gene primers. Method: immunoSEQ multiplex PCR; TCRdb's copy keeps in-frame clones and lacks some. V and J calls and clone size are those listed in that table; D and trimming were worked out from the DNA. The sample consists of some 150,000 clones, about 83% of them appearing once. This CDR3 has 15 amino acids. Germline V gene data show CDR1 as KGHSH and CDR2 as LQKENI. J lost 9 bases, V lost 0 bases, and 4 bases had no gene match. This receptor was obtained from a woman in her thirties or forties with acute or convalescent COVID-19. The sequenced sample was peripheral blood. V and J are TRBV18 and TRBJ2-1; 11 bases fit TRBD2. The CDR3 DNA is TGTGCCAGCTCACCACCGGGACTAGCGGTGACTGAGCAGTTCTTC. Protein product: CASSPPGLAVTEQFF.